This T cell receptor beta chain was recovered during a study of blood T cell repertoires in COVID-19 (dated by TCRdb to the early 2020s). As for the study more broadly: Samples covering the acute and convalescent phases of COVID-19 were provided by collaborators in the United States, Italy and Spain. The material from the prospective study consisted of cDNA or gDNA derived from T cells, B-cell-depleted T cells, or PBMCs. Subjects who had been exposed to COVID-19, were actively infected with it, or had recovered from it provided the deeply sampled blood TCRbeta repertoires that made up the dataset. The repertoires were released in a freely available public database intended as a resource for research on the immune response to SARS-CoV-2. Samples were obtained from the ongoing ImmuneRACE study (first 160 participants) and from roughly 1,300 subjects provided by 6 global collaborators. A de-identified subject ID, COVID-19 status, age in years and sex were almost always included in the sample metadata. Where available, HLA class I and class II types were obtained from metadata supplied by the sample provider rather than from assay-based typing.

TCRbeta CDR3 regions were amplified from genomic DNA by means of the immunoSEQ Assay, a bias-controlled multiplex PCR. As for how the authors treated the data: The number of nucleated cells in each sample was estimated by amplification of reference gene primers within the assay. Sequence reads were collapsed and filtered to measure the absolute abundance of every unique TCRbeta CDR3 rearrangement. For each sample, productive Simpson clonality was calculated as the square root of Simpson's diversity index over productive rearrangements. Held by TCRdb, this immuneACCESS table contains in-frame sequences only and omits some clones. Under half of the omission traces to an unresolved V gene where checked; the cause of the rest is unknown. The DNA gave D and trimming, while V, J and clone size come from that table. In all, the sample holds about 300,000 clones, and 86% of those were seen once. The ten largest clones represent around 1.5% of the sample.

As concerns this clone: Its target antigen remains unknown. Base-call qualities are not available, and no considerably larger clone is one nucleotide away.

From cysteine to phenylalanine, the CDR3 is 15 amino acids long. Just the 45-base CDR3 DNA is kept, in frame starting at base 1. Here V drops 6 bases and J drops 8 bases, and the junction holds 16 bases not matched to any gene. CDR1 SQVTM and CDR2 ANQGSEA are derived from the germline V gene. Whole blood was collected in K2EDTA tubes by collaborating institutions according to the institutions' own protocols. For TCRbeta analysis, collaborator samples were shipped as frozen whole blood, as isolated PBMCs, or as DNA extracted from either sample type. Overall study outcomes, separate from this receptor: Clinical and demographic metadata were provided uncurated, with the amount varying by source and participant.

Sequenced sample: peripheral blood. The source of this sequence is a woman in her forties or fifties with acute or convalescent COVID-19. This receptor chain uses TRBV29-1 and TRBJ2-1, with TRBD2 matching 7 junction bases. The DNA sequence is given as TGCAGCGTAACCCGCTTTGGCGGGAGTGGAGATGAGCAGTTCTTC. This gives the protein CSVTRFGGSGDEQFF.